Here is one T cell receptor beta chain with its context. Its target is not known. Per germline, CDR1 SEHNR and CDR2 FQNEAQ (reference sequence). The CDR3 is 11 residues long. Trimming took 11 bases from V and 10 from J; bases not matched to a gene: 7. Each CDR3 protein is one row after TCRdb ran MiXCR on the 5' RACE reads. The sample holds 540,000 or so distinct CDR3 sequences, around 20% seen once. The data belong to a study of T-cell memory formation after mild COVID-19. Broader study findings: Second-wave clones that peaked on day 37 lacked confirmed SARS-CoV-2 specificity.

The material sequenced was PBMCs or a T cell subset sorted from them (not recorded which). The receptor was derived from an adult woman who had mild COVID-19 (a few samples of this study predate the infection). Cell type and time point are not known. V and J are TRBV7-9 and TRBJ2-1, with 8 bases aligning to TRBD2. The CDR3 DNA reads as TGTGCCCATGGACTAGCTCACGAGCAGTTCTTC. Translated, it gives CAHGLAHEQFF.